This T cell receptor beta chain was identified in a study of CD8+ T cells in alopecia areata. This sample's treatment: oral pan-JAK inhibitor, 5-10 mg twice daily. Peripheral blood and lesional scalp punch biopsies were taken from alopecia areata patients. Extracted RNA was reverse transcribed, and the resulting cDNA served as sequencing template. TCRdb's copy holds only in-frame clones and misses some; the assay was immunoSEQ multiplex PCR. Of a few hundred thousand clones listed, 35% to 45% are singletons. Germline CDR1 is SGHAT and CDR2 is FQNNGV. The CDR3 extends over 14 amino acids. V was trimmed by 5 bases and J by 2 bases, leaving 12 bases between them.

The TCR sequence derives from a human donor with alopecia areata. This chain joins TRBV11-2 and TRBJ2-5; D call uncertain. Material: CD4+ T cells sorted from blood, obtained between weeks 30 and 35, from a patient treated with tofacitinib. The CDR3 DNA sequence: TGTGCCAGCAGCCAAAAGCTAATACAAGAGACCCAGTACTTC. Protein: CASSQKLIQETQYF.